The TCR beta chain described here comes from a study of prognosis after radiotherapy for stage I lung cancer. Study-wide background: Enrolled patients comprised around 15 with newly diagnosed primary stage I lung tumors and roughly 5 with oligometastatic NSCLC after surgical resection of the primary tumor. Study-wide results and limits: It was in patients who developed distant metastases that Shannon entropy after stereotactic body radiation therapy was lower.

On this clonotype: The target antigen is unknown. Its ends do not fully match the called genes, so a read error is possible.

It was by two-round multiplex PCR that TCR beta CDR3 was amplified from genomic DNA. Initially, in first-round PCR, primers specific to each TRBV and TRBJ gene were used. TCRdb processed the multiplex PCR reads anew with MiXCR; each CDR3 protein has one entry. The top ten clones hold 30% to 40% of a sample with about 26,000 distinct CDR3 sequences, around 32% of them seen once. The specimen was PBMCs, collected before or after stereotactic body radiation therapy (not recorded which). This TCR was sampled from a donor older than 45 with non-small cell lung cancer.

The DNA for the CDR3 is TGTGCCAGCAATAGATGCACCGGCGAGCTGTTTTTT. It translates to CASNRCTGELFF. J is TRBJ2-2 and V is TRBV12-3 or TRBV12-4; D unresolved. The CDR3 covers 12 residues.